This T cell receptor (beta chain) was recovered during a study of blood T cell repertoires in COVID-19. Background on the study: PBMCs, B-cell-depleted T cells, or T cells were the source of the cDNA or gDNA that made up the material.

There are 15 residues in the CDR3. Germline CDR1 is SGHTA and CDR2 is FQGNSA. Deletions cut 5 bases from V and 0 bases from J, with 13 bases between. Assay used: immunoSEQ multiplex PCR; TCRdb lists only in-frame clones, some missing. This sample yields roughly 57,000 clones, of which roughly 80% are seen a single time; around 3.5% belongs to the top ten. This sequence was found in a man aged 55-75 years with acute or convalescent COVID-19. Sequences were obtained from peripheral blood. The rearrangement joins TRBV7-2 to TRBJ2-5, with D possibly matching TRBD1 (6 bases). In nucleotides, the CDR3 is TGTGCCAGCAGCATATCCACAGGGTACCAAGAGACCCAGTACTTC. Amino acids: CASSISTGYQETQYF.